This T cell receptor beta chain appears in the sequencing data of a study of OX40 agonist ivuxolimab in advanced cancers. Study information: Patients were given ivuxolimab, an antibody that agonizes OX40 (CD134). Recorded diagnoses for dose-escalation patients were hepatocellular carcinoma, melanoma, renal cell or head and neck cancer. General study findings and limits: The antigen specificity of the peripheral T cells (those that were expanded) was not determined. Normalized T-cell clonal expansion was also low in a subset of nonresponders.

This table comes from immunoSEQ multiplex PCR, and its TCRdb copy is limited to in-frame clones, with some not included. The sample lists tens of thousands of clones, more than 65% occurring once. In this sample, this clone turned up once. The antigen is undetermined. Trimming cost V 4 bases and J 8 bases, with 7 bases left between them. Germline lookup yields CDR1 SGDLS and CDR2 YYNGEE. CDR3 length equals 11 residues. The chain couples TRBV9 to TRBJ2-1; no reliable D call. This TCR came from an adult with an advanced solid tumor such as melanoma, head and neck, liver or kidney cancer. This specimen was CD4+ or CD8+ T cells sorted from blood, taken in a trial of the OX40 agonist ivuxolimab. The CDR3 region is CASSSRDEQFF. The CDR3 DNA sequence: TGTGCCAGCAGCTCCCGAGATGAGCAGTTCTTC.